These 3 T cell receptor beta chains originate from one sample sequenced in a study of blood T cells in healthy people across ages. A second PCR of 7 to 11 cycles used a sample-barcoded 5' primer and a J-beta primer mix. A single record per CDR3 protein comes from TCRdb applying MiXCR to the 5' RACE reads. The sample lists under 2,000,000 distinct CDR3 sequences, just under 50% occurring once. The source material was blood. These receptors were taken from a middle-aged woman in good health.

V gene TRBV9 combines with J gene TRBJ2-3; 9 nucleotides agree with TRBD1. Per germline, CDR1 SGDLS and CDR2 YYNGEE. The CDR3 runs 14 residues. J lost 6 bases, V lost 4 bases, and 6 bases had no gene match. This chain's CDR3 is CASSPGDRDDTQYF. The CDR3 nucleotides read TGTGCCAGCAGCCCAGGGGACAGGGACGATACGCAGTATTTT. The full variable domain, completed using reference TRBV9 and TRBJ2-3, is DSGVTQTPKHLITATGQRVTLRCSPRSGDLSVYWYQQSLDQGLQFLIQYYNGEERAKGNILERFSAQQFPDLHSELNLSSLELGDSALYFCASSPGDRDDTQYFGPGTRLTVL.

Points on this clonotype: The junction and the germline gene differ at one end; a read error may be behind it. DNA of the CDR3: TGTGCCAGCAGCCAAGATGTACAGGGACCAGTGAAGACCCGGTACTTC. It translates to CASSQDVQGPVKTRYF. V usage is TRBV3-1 and J usage is TRBJ2-5; a possible D gene is TRBD1 (6 bases). Germline V gene lookup returns CDR1 LGHDT and CDR2 YNNKEL (reference sequence). The length of the CDR3 is 16 residues.

The genes are TRBV28 and TRBJ2-7, with D possibly TRBD2 on 6 matching bases. The CDR3 is 13 amino acids. V gave up 10 bases and J gave up 6 bases, with 19 bases separating them. Per germline, CDR1 MDHEN and CDR2 SYDVKM. In DNA, the CDR3 is TGTGCCACCAGGGACTTCACAGCCACCGAGCAGTACTTC. It translates to CATRDFTATEQYF. Drawing the rest from reference TRBV28 and TRBJ2-7, the complete variable domain is DVKVTQSSRYLVKRTGEKVFLECVQDMDHENMFWYRQDPGLGLRLIYFSYDVKMKEKGDIPEGYSVSREKKERFSLILESASTNQTSMYLCATRDFTATEQYFGPGTRLTVT.